These 16 T cell receptor beta chains were all obtained from the same sample, sequenced in a study of early T cells in non-severe SARS-CoV-2 infection (dated by TCRdb to 2020 to 2023). Library construction relied on 5' RACE. For sequencing, a NextSeq 500 was employed. Using fastp trimming at Q25 and MiXCR clonotype assembly, TCRdb reanalyzed the public sequencing data and kept in-frame beta chains. Each entry is one CDR3 protein sequence, shown with its most common DNA and genes. Across this sample there are 87,000 or so distinct CDR3 sequences, with over 9% seen only once. The ten largest clones take up 6.5% of the sample. Sequencing input: whole blood. The receptors were gathered from an adult who was a healthcare worker with PCR-confirmed SARS-CoV-2 infection or an uninfected control (not recorded which).

J is TRBJ2-5 and V is TRBV20-1; the D is unclear. The CDR3 sequence is 13 residues long. Germline V gene lookup returns CDR1 DFQATT and CDR2 SNEGSKA (reference sequence). V was shortened by 3 bases and J by 1 base, with 9 bases between the two germline ends. CDR3: CSARRYSQETQYF. In DNA form, the CDR3 reads TGCAGTGCTAGGAGGTATTCCCAAGAGACCCAGTACTTC.

The table lists this clonotype with a few counts. This chain uses TRBV25-1 with TRBJ2-7; possibly TRBD1 or TRBD2 for D (5 bases each). Germline loops: CDR1 MGHDK, CDR2 SYGVNS. The CDR3 sequence is 13 residues long. The V end was cut by 6 bases, the J end by 0 bases, with 9 bases between. CDR3 sequence: CASSPGTSYEQYF. CDR3 in DNA: TGTGCCAGCAGCCCGGGGACCTCCTACGAGCAGTACTTC.

The genes are TRBV3-1 and TRBJ2-1; D may be TRBD1 or TRBD2 (6 bases each). The CDR3 runs to 15 residues. Trimming shortened V by 1 base and J by 10 bases, and 17 bases separated the two germline ends. Per the germline V gene, CDR1 is LGHDT and CDR2 is YNNKEL (reference sequence). The CDR3 bases are TGTGCCAGCAGCCAAGCCAGCGGAGGGGGTGGAGAGCAGTTCTTC. Protein sequence: CASSQASGGGGEQFF.

This clonotype was recorded at least ten times. This chain links TRBV6-6 with TRBJ1-1; D may be TRBD1 (5 bases). Germline CDR1 MNHNY, CDR2 SVGAGI (reference sequence). There are 12 residues in the CDR3. The V end was cut by 10 bases, the J end by 6 bases, with 15 bases between. This CDR3 reads CATEGSRPEAFF. In nucleotides, the CDR3 is TGTGCCACAGAGGGGTCTCGGCCTGAAGCTTTCTTT.

CDR3 amino acids: CASSQGPGGANNSPLHF. CDR3 DNA sequence: TGCGCCAGCAGCCAAGGCCCGGGGGGCGCCAATAATTCACCCCTCCACTTT. The chain combines TRBV4-3 with TRBJ1-6; weak D call: TRBD1 (6 bases). Between the trimmed V and J ends, which lost 1 base and 5 bases, there was a span of 15 bases. This CDR3 comprises 17 residues. Looked up from germline, CDR1 is LGHNA and CDR2 is YSLEER.

This clonotype showed up many times. V usage is TRBV7-9 and J usage is TRBJ2-1; the D is unclear. The germline CDR1 and CDR2 sequences are SEHNR and FQNEAQ (reference sequence). Trimming shortened V by 5 bases and J by 6 bases, and 11 bases separated the two germline ends. This CDR3 spans 13 amino acids. CDR3: CASSAFNRNEQFF. CDR3 bases: TGTGCCAGCAGCGCGTTTAACCGCAATGAGCAGTTCTTC.

V and J are TRBV21-1 and TRBJ1-2. TRBV21-1 is an annotated pseudogene. The CDR3 runs 13 residues. CDR3 loop: CASSNGRPYGYTF. CDR3 bases: TGTGCCAGCAGCAACGGAAGACCCTATGGCTACACCTTC.

Only a few counts were recorded for this clonotype. J is TRBJ2-6 and V is TRBV14; D gene uncertain. This CDR3 is built from 16 residues. Trimming removed 1 base from V and 2 bases from J, with 9 bases in between. In germline, CDR1 is SGHDN, CDR2 FVKESK. The CDR3 DNA sequence: TGTGCCAGCAGCCAAGTCCGGAGAGCTGGGGCCAACGTCCTGACTTTC. Translated, it gives CASSQVRRAGANVLTF.

This chain links TRBV7-2 with TRBJ2-3; D gene uncertain. Per germline, CDR1 SGHTA and CDR2 FQGNSA. V was pared by 2 bases and J by 8 bases, with 11 bases between. The CDR3 runs 13 residues. The CDR3: CASSLFKSRTQYF. CDR3 DNA sequence: TGTGCCAGCAGCTTATTCAAGTCTCGTACGCAGTATTTT.

Only a few counts were recorded for this clonotype. V and J are TRBV7-8 and TRBJ2-2, with TRBD2 matching over 7 bases. Germline CDR1 SGHVS, CDR2 FQNEAQ. The CDR3 totals 14 residues. The V and J ends lost 2 bases and 6 bases, in that order; junction bases with no gene match: 3. CDR3 nucleotide sequence: TGTGCCAGCAGCTTATACCTAGCGGCCGGGGAGCTGTTTTTT. It codes for CASSLYLAAGELFF.

The chain combines TRBV14 with TRBJ2-1, with TRBD2 matching 15 bases. This CDR3 is 19 amino acids long. Germline loops: CDR1 SGHDN, CDR2 FVKESK. V lost 4 bases, J lost 6 bases, and 13 bases stayed unmatched. The CDR3 spells CASSPWTSGRALTPNEQFF. DNA for the CDR3: TGTGCCAGCAGCCCGTGGACTAGCGGGAGGGCCTTAACCCCCAATGAGCAGTTCTTC.

This clonotype was found a few times. V and J are TRBV24-1 and TRBJ2-7; perhaps D is TRBD1 or TRBD2 (7 bases each). Trimming removed 5 bases at V and 4 bases at J, with 17 bases between. The CDR3 runs 15 residues. The germline V gene encodes CDR1 KGHDR and CDR2 SFDVKD. CDR3 sequence reads: CATSAPGRGRYEQYF. The DNA of the CDR3 is TGTGCCACCAGTGCCCCTGGGAGGGGGCGATACGAGCAGTACTTC.

The table lists this clonotype with a few counts. CDR3 residues: CASSLADVEAFF. The CDR3 DNA reads TGTGCCAGCAGCTTGGCCGACGTTGAAGCTTTCTTT. The chain couples TRBV5-6 to TRBJ1-1; D unresolved. CDR3 length equals 12 residues. Trimming shortened V by 0 bases and J by 7 bases, and 7 bases separated the two germline ends. The germline CDR1 and CDR2 sequences are SGHDT and YYEEEE.

The chain is built from TRBV11-1 and TRBJ2-2, with a possible D match to TRBD2 (6 bases). Germline lookup yields CDR1 SGHAT and CDR2 FQDESV (reference sequence). The CDR3 consists of 14 residues. V lost 3 bases and J lost 6, with 11 bases in between. CDR3: CASSFGLNPGELFF. For the CDR3, the DNA is TGTGCCAGCAGCTTCGGACTAAACCCCGGGGAGCTGTTTTTT.

This clonotype has at least ten counts. CDR3 bases: TGTGCCAGCAGTTTAAGGGTCCAATCCTCTGGGGCCAACGTCCTGACTTTC. It yields the protein CASSLRVQSSGANVLTF. The V gene is TRBV27, the J gene TRBJ2-6; D gene ambiguous. The V and J ends lost 2 bases and 0 bases respectively, with 11 bases between them. The length of the CDR3 is 17 residues. CDR1 is MNHEY, CDR2 SMNVEV, per germline (reference sequence).

This clonotype was picked up a small number of times. The rearrangement joins TRBV5-4 to TRBJ2-7; 11 nucleotides agree with TRBD1. CDR1 is SGHNT, CDR2 YYREEE, per germline (reference sequence). The CDR3 has 15 residues. V dropped 7 bases and J dropped 7; count of bases not matched to a gene: 13. For the CDR3, the DNA is TGTGCCAGCGGACAGGGGGCCGCCAAAAGGGAAGAGCAGTACTTC. It codes for CASGQGAAKREEQYF.